This T cell receptor beta chain is from a study of PD-1 blockade in classical Hodgkin lymphoma. About this clone: Its antigen is not known.

This CDR3 has 13 residues. Brentuximab vedotin exposure varied among the patients, all of whom had relapsed after autologous stem cell transplantation. Study conclusions and caveats: The CD4+ diversity rise by C4D1 was clearest in complete responders.

Data came from immunoSEQ multiplex PCR; TCRdb stores just in-frame clones and leaves some out. The sample lists some 23,000 clones; 80% were seen once. The TCR sequence derives from a human donor with classical Hodgkin lymphoma. The chain couples TRBV21-1 to TRBJ2-5; the table's D call, TRBD1, has no DNA check behind it. TRBV21-1 is reported as a pseudogene. Sequencing was performed on peripheral blood mononuclear cells (PBMCs), taken before the second cycle of nivolumab. The DNA for the CDR3 is TGTGCCAGCAGCACAGGGTGCTGGGAGACCCAGTACTTC. Amino acid sequence: CASSTGCWETQYF.